This T cell receptor (beta chain) was captured by sequencing in a study of T cell responses to AZD1222 COVID-19 vaccine. With 0 bases clipped from V and 10 bases from J, the junction kept 4 bases outside the gene matches. The CDR3 spans 14 residues. Assay: immunoSEQ multiplex PCR; the TCRdb copy retains only in-frame clones and omits some. The sample includes some 140,000 clones, about nine tenths of them seen just once. The receptor was derived from an adult in good health. The J gene is TRBJ1-6, the V gene TRBV5-3, with 7 bases lining up with TRBD1. TRBV5-3 falls under the ORF class, with uncertain function. The input for sequencing was peripheral blood, taken on day 0 of AZD1222 vaccination. The CDR3 bases are TGTGCCAGAAGCTTGGGAGGGGGCCAATCACCCCTCCACTTT. Translating gives CARSLGGGQSPLHF.